The present entry profiles one T cell receptor (beta chain) with its context. No antigen is known for it. The data originate from a study of shared clonotypes between healthy human individuals. As for the study in general: Per donor, CD8 memory used one plate, CD8 naive used two, CD4 memory used three and CD4 naive used three.

Cells designated naive CD8 were CD45RO-negative and were positively selected for CCR7, with terminally differentiated effector memory CD45RA+ cells excluded. The repertoire was sequenced with immunoSEQ multiplex PCR; TCRdb's copy has only in-frame clones and lacks some. In the table there are approximately 2,000,000 clones, just over 90% of which are singletons. Broader study findings: Memory subsets generally showed smaller estimated richness than naive subsets did.

The V and J ends lost 5 bases and 6 bases respectively, with 11 bases between them. CDR1 and CDR2 from the germline V gene are SGHDN and FVKESK. This CDR3 is 13 amino acids long. Sequencing used naive CD8+ T cells from PBMCs. This TCR came from a man between 18 and 29 years old in good health. Some clones in this sample may be carry-over from other donors' samples. The chain links TRBV14 to TRBJ2-4; no definite D call. The CDR3 DNA is TGTGCCAGCAGCGCATTCAGTGGAAACATTCAGTACTTC. It encodes CASSAFSGNIQYF.